Below, 9 T cell receptor beta chains from the same sample are listed, as sequenced in a study of T cells in localized non-small cell lung cancer. Using immunoSEQ multiplex PCR, the repertoire was profiled, and TCRdb retains in-frame clones only, with some absent. The profile shows 70,000 to 100,000 clones, approximately 90% of them singletons. The sample in question was PBMCs, obtained before any cancer treatment. The receptor set was obtained from a woman aged 35-70 years with stage II squamous cell lung carcinoma.

The rearrangement links TRBV25-1 to TRBJ1-6; D is unresolved. The germline gives CDR1 MGHDK, CDR2 SYGVNS. The CDR3 runs 13 residues. The V end was cut by 5 bases, the J end by 7 bases, with 9 bases between. CDR3 loop: CASSTQANSPLHF. The CDR3 region has the DNA TGTGCCAGCAGTACCCAAGCAAATTCACCCCTCCACTTT.

The chain combines TRBV9 with TRBJ2-1, with D unclear. Trimming took off 5 bases at V and 6 bases at J, with 15 bases between the two ends. This CDR3 contains 14 residues. The germline V gene has CDR1 SGDLS and CDR2 YYNGEE. The CDR3 region is CASSPLPPRNEQFF. The CDR3 nucleotides read TGTGCCAGCAGTCCTCTCCCGCCGCGCAATGAGCAGTTCTTC.

This sequence joins TRBV7-8 and TRBJ2-5; perhaps D is TRBD1 or TRBD2 (5 bases each). Trimming removed 5 bases from V and 3 bases from J, with 7 bases in between. This CDR3 is built from 12 residues. Germline CDR1 is SGHVS and CDR2 is FQNEAQ. This chain's CDR3 is CASSGTEETQYF. The CDR3 nucleotides are TGTGCCAGCAGCGGGACCGAAGAGACCCAGTACTTC.

The J gene is TRBJ2-5, the V gene TRBV5-1; D is uncertain. The CDR3 loop spans 15 amino acids. With 0 bases removed from V and 4 bases from J, the gap between germline ends came to 13 bases. Germline CDR1 and CDR2: SGHRS and YFSETQ. CDR3 sequence (DNA): TGCGCCAGCAGCTTGGTGGCGAATACGGGAGAGACCCAGTACTTC. Translated: CASSLVANTGETQYF.

The CDR3 DNA reads as TGTGCCAGCAGCTTGGCCGTCAGGGGGCGGACTAATGAAAAACTGTTTTTT. It codes for CASSLAVRGRTNEKLFF. This rearrangement joins TRBV5-8 to TRBJ1-4, with 8 positions matching TRBD1. This CDR3 is 17 amino acids long. V gave up 0 bases and J gave up 2 bases; unmatched junction bases: 6. Germline V CDR1 and CDR2: SGHTS, YDEGEE. Full variable domain (outside the CDR3, taken from reference TRBV5-8 and TRBJ1-4): EAGVTQSPTHLIKTRGQQATLRCSPISGHTSVYWYQQALGLGLQFLLWYDEGEERNRGNFPPRFSGRQFPNYSSELNVNALELEDSALYLCASSLAVRGRTNEKLFFGSGTQLSVL.

This chain connects TRBV5-1 to TRBJ2-1; 7 nucleotides align to TRBD1. V was clipped by 4 bases and J by 5 bases; unmatched bases: 3. Germline CDR1 is SGHRS and CDR2 is YFSETQ. The CDR3 extends over 13 amino acids. The CDR3 spells CASSVGTDNEQFF. The CDR3 DNA follows: TGCGCCAGCAGCGTCGGGACAGACAATGAGCAGTTCTTC.

The gene calls are TRBV2 and TRBJ1-1; tentatively, D is TRBD1 (6 bases). V lost 6 bases to trimming and J lost 5 bases, with 19 bases between them. From germline, CDR1 is SNHLY and CDR2 FYNNEI. The length of the CDR3 is 15 residues. The CDR3 reads CASRRDNPRETEAFF. CDR3 coding DNA: TGTGCCAGCAGGCGGGACAACCCTCGTGAGACTGAAGCTTTCTTT. Filled out from reference TRBV2 and TRBJ1-1, the complete variable domain reads EPEVTQTPSHQVTQMGQEVILRCVPISNHLYFYWYRQILGQKVEFLVSFYNNEISEKSEIFDDQFSVERPDGSNFTLKIRSTKLEDSAMYFCASRRDNPRETEAFFGQGTRLTVV.

The chain recombines TRBV2 with TRBJ2-7; D is unclear. Germline CDR1 is SNHLY and CDR2 is FYNNEI. V lost 4 bases and J 0 bases, leaving 10 bases between the germline ends. This CDR3 has 14 residues. Here the CDR3 reads CASSVTGSSYEQYF. CDR3 coding DNA: TGTGCCAGCAGTGTGACCGGCAGCTCCTACGAGCAGTACTTC.

The V gene is TRBV6-6, the J gene TRBJ1-1; a possible D gene is TRBD1 (5 bases). With 8 bases removed from V and 0 bases from J, the gap between germline ends came to 16 bases. Germline-derived CDR1 and CDR2 are MNHNY and SVGAGI (reference sequence). The CDR3 has 15 amino acids. As DNA, the CDR3 is TGTGCCAGCTCCAGAGGGGCCCCCCTGAACACTGAAGCTTTCTTT. Protein product: CASSRGAPLNTEAFF.